One sample yielded the 23 T cell receptor beta chains listed below, sequenced in a study of T cell responses to AZD1222 COVID-19 vaccine. Measured with immunoSEQ multiplex PCR; TCRdb has only the in-frame clones, and not every one. Found here are about 170,000 clones, about 87% of them singletons; the top ten hold approximately 4.2%. This specimen consisted of peripheral blood, obtained 28 days after the second dose of the MenACWY control vaccine. These receptors came from an adult who received the MenACWY meningococcal vaccine as a control.

V usage is TRBV30 and J usage is TRBJ1-5, with D uncertain. The germline V and J ends were trimmed by 3 bases and 4 bases, with 10 bases remaining between them. The germline V gene encodes CDR1 GTSNPN and CDR2 SVGIG (reference sequence). CDR3 length: 13 residues. The CDR3 DNA is TGTGCCTGGAGCCATGGAGGGAATCAGCCCCAGCATTTT. Protein sequence: CAWSHGGNQPQHF.

This chain uses TRBV28 with TRBJ2-7; D is possibly TRBD2 (5 bases). CDR1 MDHEN and CDR2 SYDVKM come from the germline V gene. This CDR3 spans 14 amino acids. V shed 6 bases and J shed 5 bases, with 17 bases lying between them. CDR3 protein: CASSLMGLRDEQYF. CDR3 DNA sequence: TGTGCCAGCAGCCTGATGGGTTTGCGGGACGAGCAGTACTTC.

This sequence joins TRBV29-1 and TRBJ1-1, with no clear D. The germline V and J ends were trimmed by 6 bases and 4 bases, with 12 bases remaining between them. CDR1 is SQVTM, CDR2 ANQGSEA, per germline. The CDR3 sequence is 12 residues long. CDR3 nucleotide sequence: TGCAGCGTCGCGACTCCATCCACTGAAGCTTTCTTT. It codes for CSVATPSTEAFF.

The genes are TRBV5-1 and TRBJ2-3; D possibly corresponds to TRBD1 (6 bases). The CDR3 loop spans 15 amino acids. Germline values: CDR1 SGHRS, CDR2 YFSETQ. V dropped 4 bases and J dropped 0 bases, with 12 bases sitting between them. The CDR3 reads CASSLGTPSTDTQYF. Written as DNA, the CDR3 is TGCGCCAGCAGCCTAGGGACACCCAGCACAGATACGCAGTATTTT. The full variable domain, with the rest looked up from reference TRBV5-1 and TRBJ2-3, is KAGVTQTPRYLIKTRGQQVTLSCSPISGHRSVSWYQQTPGQGLQFLFEYFSETQRNKGNFPGRFSGRQFSNSRSEMNVSTLELGDSALYLCASSLGTPSTDTQYFGPGTRLTVL.

The rearrangement links TRBV5-8 to TRBJ1-6; D not resolved. Per the germline V gene, CDR1 is SGHTS and CDR2 is YDEGEE. The V and J ends lost 0 bases and 4 bases respectively, with 11 bases between them. The CDR3 has 16 amino acids. CDR3 in amino acids: CASSLVRVRYNSPLHF. CDR3 nucleotide sequence: TGTGCCAGCAGCTTGGTGCGGGTCCGATATAATTCACCCCTCCACTTT.

V and J are TRBV6-5 and TRBJ1-3; D not resolved. The CDR3 contains 15 residues. Trimming removed 5 bases at V and 0 bases at J, with 11 bases between. Germline V gives CDR1 MNHEY, CDR2 SVGAGI. This CDR3 is CASSTHPLSGNTIYF. The CDR3 region has the DNA TGTGCCAGCAGTACTCATCCCCTCTCTGGAAACACCATATATTTT.

The chain combines TRBV5-8 with TRBJ1-1; no definite D call. V lost 3 bases, J lost 7 bases, and 13 bases lay in between. CDR1 is SGHTS and CDR2 is YDEGEE in the germline V gene. The CDR3 totals 13 residues. CDR3: CASSSSDRDEAFF. CDR3 nucleotides: TGTGCCAGCAGCTCGTCAGACCGGGATGAAGCTTTCTTT. Together with reference TRBV5-8 and TRBJ1-1, the CDR3 gives the full variable domain: EAGVTQSPTHLIKTRGQQATLRCSPISGHTSVYWYQQALGLGLQFLLWYDEGEERNRGNFPPRFSGRQFPNYSSELNVNALELEDSALYLCASSSSDRDEAFFGQGTRLTVV.

The chain uses TRBV28 and TRBJ1-5, with unresolved D. Per the germline V gene, CDR1 is MDHEN and CDR2 is SYDVKM. This CDR3 comprises 13 residues. Trimming shortened V by 8 bases and J by 0 bases, and 8 bases separated the two germline ends. As DNA, the CDR3 is TGTGCCAGCGGGCGGTATAGCAATCAGCCCCAGCATTTT. It yields the protein CASGRYSNQPQHF.

The rearrangement uses TRBV7-2 and TRBJ2-2; D may be TRBD2 (5 bases). Germline CDR1 SGHTA, CDR2 FQGNSA. The CDR3 contains 15 residues. V was pared by 7 bases and J by 5 bases, with 17 bases between. The CDR3 spells CASTALPTGTGELFF. The CDR3 DNA sequence: TGTGCCAGCACCGCTCTCCCGACGGGGACCGGGGAGCTGTTTTTT. Full variable domain (outside the CDR3, taken from reference TRBV7-2 and TRBJ2-2): GAGVSQSPSNKVTEKGKDVELRCDPISGHTALYWYRQSLGQGLEFLIYFQGNSAPDKSGLPSDRFSAERTGGSVSTLTIQRTQQEDSAVYLCASTALPTGTGELFFGEGSRLTVL.

V usage is TRBV9 and J usage is TRBJ1-1; D remains unclear. This CDR3 is 12 amino acids long. Deletions cut 4 bases from V and 7 bases from J, with 11 bases between. Germline loops: CDR1 SGDLS, CDR2 YYNGEE. DNA for the CDR3: TGTGCCAGCAGCAACGGTCTATTTGAAGCTTTCTTT. Encoded protein: CASSNGLFEAFF.

The chain combines TRBV5-4 with TRBJ2-7; D is possibly TRBD2 (5 bases). The germline V gene encodes CDR1 SGHNT and CDR2 YYREEE (reference sequence). The CDR3 sequence is 14 residues long. Trimming cost V 4 bases and J 5 bases, with 16 bases left between them. The CDR3 protein is CASSPLPSFDEQYF. CDR3 DNA: TGTGCCAGCAGCCCTCTTCCTAGCTTCGACGAGCAGTACTTC.

This chain joins TRBV3-1 (or the pseudogene TRBV3-2) and TRBJ1-2; 7 nucleotides line up with TRBD1. The CDR3 runs 13 residues. Germline V CDR1 and CDR2: LGHDT, YNNKEL (reference sequence). V trimming: 2 bases; J trimming: 8 bases; junction bases outside the gene matches: 5. The CDR3 bases are TGTGCCAGCAGCCAATCCCGACAGGGAGGCTACACCTTC. It codes for CASSQSRQGGYTF.

CDR3 DNA sequence: TGTGCCAGCAGATGGACTAGCGGGAGGAATTACGAGCAGTACTTC. Encoded protein: CASRWTSGRNYEQYF. The chain is built from TRBV6-5 and TRBJ2-7; 14 bases match TRBD2. Germline V gives CDR1 MNHEY, CDR2 SVGAGI. The CDR3 consists of 15 residues. Trimming removed 6 bases from V and 4 bases from J; junction bases left unmatched: 5.

The rearrangement joins TRBV28 to TRBJ1-3; D not certain. CDR3 length: 17 amino acids. Germline CDR1 reads MDHEN; CDR2 reads SYDVKM. V was shortened by 5 bases and J by 0 bases, with 17 bases between the two germline ends. The CDR3 region is CASSPRTAFNSGNTIYF. The CDR3 nucleotides are TGTGCCAGCAGTCCTCGGACGGCCTTCAACTCTGGAAACACCATATATTTT.

The genes are TRBV7-9 and TRBJ2-7, with TRBD2 identical over 7 bases. This CDR3 comprises 15 residues. The germline V gene has CDR1 SEHNR and CDR2 FQNEAQ (reference sequence). The trim removed 1 base at V and 0 bases at J, leaving 3 bases unmatched. The CDR3 nucleotides read TGTGCCAGCAGCTTAGGCGGGAGCAGCTCCTACGAGCAGTACTTC. It translates to CASSLGGSSSYEQYF.

This chain connects TRBV11-2 to TRBJ1-1, with TRBD1 as a possible D gene (6 bases). V shed 5 bases and J shed 0 bases, with 7 bases lying between them. Germline V gene data show CDR1 as SGHAT and CDR2 as FQNNGV. The CDR3 sequence is 13 residues long. For the CDR3, the DNA is TGTGCCAGCAGCGCAGGGGTGAACACTGAAGCTTTCTTT. Translating it yields CASSAGVNTEAFF.

V is TRBV19 and J is TRBJ1-2; a possible D gene is TRBD1 (6 bases). This CDR3 is built from 14 residues. The germline V gene has CDR1 LNHDA and CDR2 SQIVND (reference sequence). V shed 2 bases and J shed 4 bases, with 11 bases lying between them. CDR3 sequence reads: CASSINRDIYGYTF. The CDR3 coding sequence is TGTGCCAGTAGTATAAATCGGGACATCTATGGCTACACCTTC.

This clone turned up a few times. The rearrangement joins TRBV30 to TRBJ1-6, with D perhaps matching TRBD1 (5 bases). CDR3 length: 16 residues. V lost 3 bases, J lost 6 bases, and 18 bases lay in between. CDR1 is GTSNPN, CDR2 SVGIG, per germline (reference sequence). DNA of the CDR3: TGTGCCTGGAGCCCCCCCTGGCAGGGAATTAATTCACCCCTCCACTTT. It encodes CAWSPPWQGINSPLHF.

The genes are TRBV11-3 and TRBJ2-7; TRBD1 matches 8 bases. Germline V gives CDR1 SGHNT, CDR2 YENEEA. V gave up 5 bases and J gave up 2 bases; unmatched junction bases: 11. The CDR3 totals 16 residues. CDR3 protein: CASSGPGTGGAYEQYF. The CDR3 nucleotides are TGTGCCAGCAGCGGCCCCGGGACAGGAGGGGCCTACGAGCAGTACTTC.

The V and J genes are TRBV27 and TRBJ2-2; D assignment may be TRBD1 or TRBD2 (6 bases each). V was clipped by 3 bases and J by 4 bases, with 15 bases between them. Germline assignment: CDR1 MNHEY and CDR2 SMNVEV (reference sequence). There are 16 residues in the CDR3. The CDR3 DNA follows: TGTGCCAGCAGTTTTGAAGGGGGGCTTCTCACCGGGGAGCTGTTTTTT. This translates into CASSFEGGLLTGELFF.

The V and J genes are TRBV2 and TRBJ2-7; maybe TRBD2 (5 bases). The germline CDR1 and CDR2 sequences are SNHLY and FYNNEI. V was trimmed by 6 bases and J by 0 bases, leaving 12 bases between them. The CDR3 is 14 residues long. The DNA for the CDR3 is TGTGCCAGCAGAAACCTAGGGAGCTCCTACGAGCAGTACTTC. Translated, it gives CASRNLGSSYEQYF.

J is TRBJ1-5 and V is TRBV28; D is ambiguous. V was cut by 6 bases and J by 9 bases, with 12 bases left in between. Germline V CDR1 and CDR2: MDHEN, SYDVKM. There are 12 residues in the CDR3. CDR3 DNA: TGTGCCAGCAGGGAAAGGGCCCCGCCCCAGCATTTT. Protein product: CASRERAPPQHF.

The chain couples TRBV28 to TRBJ1-4, with unresolved D. This CDR3 has 16 amino acids. Germline lookup yields CDR1 MDHEN and CDR2 SYDVKM. The V end was cut by 3 bases, the J end by 3 bases, with 14 bases between. CDR3 protein: CASSLGSAVANEKLFF. Here the CDR3 DNA reads TGTGCCAGCAGTTTGGGGTCAGCGGTGGCTAATGAAAAACTGTTTTTT.